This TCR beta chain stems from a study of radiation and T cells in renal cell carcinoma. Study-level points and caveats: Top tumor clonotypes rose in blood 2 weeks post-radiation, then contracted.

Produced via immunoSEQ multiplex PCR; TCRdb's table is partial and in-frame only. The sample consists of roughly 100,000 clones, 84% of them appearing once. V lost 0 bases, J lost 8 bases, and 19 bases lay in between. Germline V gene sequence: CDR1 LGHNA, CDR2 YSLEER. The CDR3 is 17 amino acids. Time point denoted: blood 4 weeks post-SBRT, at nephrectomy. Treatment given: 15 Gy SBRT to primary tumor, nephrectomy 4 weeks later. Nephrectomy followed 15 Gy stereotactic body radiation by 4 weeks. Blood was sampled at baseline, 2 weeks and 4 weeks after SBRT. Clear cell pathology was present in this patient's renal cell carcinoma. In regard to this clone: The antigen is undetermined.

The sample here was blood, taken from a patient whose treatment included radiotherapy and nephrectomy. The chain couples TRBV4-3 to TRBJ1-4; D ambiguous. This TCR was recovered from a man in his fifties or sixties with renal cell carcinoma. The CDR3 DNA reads TGCGCCAGCAGCCAAGATCAGGTGACCATCGTAGGAGAAAAACTGTTTTTT. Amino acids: CASSQDQVTIVGEKLFF.